The present TCR beta chain was sequenced within a study of cytomegalovirus exposure and HLA in healthy donors. On this clone: Its antigen is as yet unknown.

Findings of the study overall: Further analysis was carried out later, and it showed several of the most significant clusters appearing linked to common viral pathogens. Immune exposure data for these donors was limited to CMV serostatus. For most TCR beta V segments, an earlier analysis put the productive rate at about 90% or about 30% of the time.

Germline loops: CDR1 MNHNS, CDR2 SASEGT. J was trimmed by 3 bases and V by 6 bases; bases with no gene match: 5. The CDR3 has 14 residues. Primers included in the PCR were 60 Vbeta and 13 Jbeta primers. Assay used: immunoSEQ multiplex PCR; TCRdb lists only in-frame clones, some missing. Here the sample spans some 140,000 clones, roughly 77% being singletons. Sequencing was done on a sample of PBMCs. This clonotype originated in a young man in good health. This chain joins TRBV6-1 and TRBJ1-1; 9 bases match TRBD1. CDR3 nucleotide sequence: TGTGCCAGCAGGAAGACAGGGGGGTACACTGAAGCTTTCTTT. As protein: CASRKTGGYTEAFF.